This entry lists 15 T cell receptor beta chains sequenced from one sample in a study of cytomegalovirus exposure and HLA in healthy donors (dated by TCRdb to about 2017). The library was built by means of the immunoSEQ multiplex PCR assay. The multiplex PCR relied on a mix of 60 forward primers for TCR Vbeta segments and 13 reverse primers for TCR Jbeta segments. Held by TCRdb, this immuneACCESS table contains in-frame sequences only and omits some clones. Under half of the omission traces to an unresolved V gene where checked; the cause of the rest is unknown. Within this sample are some 130,000 clones, with 80% of them counted one time only. The ten biggest clones cover around 2% of the sample. The sequencing sample was made of PBMCs. Receptors originate from a man aged 25-45 years in good health and CMV-seronegative.

V gene TRBV2 combines with J gene TRBJ2-7; 8 bases are a match to TRBD1. The CDR3 sequence is 13 residues long. The trim removed 7 bases at V and 6 bases at J, leaving 8 bases unmatched. CDR1 SNHLY and CDR2 FYNNEI come from the germline V gene. CDR3 DNA sequence: TGTGCCAGCACCACGGACAGGGTAGCCGAGCAGTACTTC. Protein: CASTTDRVAEQYF.

The chain links TRBV5-1 to TRBJ2-7; possible D gene TRBD1, 5 bases. V gave up 3 bases and J gave up 6 bases, with 16 bases separating them. Germline V CDR1 and CDR2: SGHRS, YFSETQ. The CDR3 contains 14 residues. The CDR3 DNA sequence: TGCGCCAGCAGCTCCCAAGGGGCATCGGCCGAGCAGTACTTC. Residues: CASSSQGASAEQYF.

This chain connects TRBV7-2 to TRBJ2-7; maybe TRBD2 (5 bases). The germline gives CDR1 SGHTA, CDR2 FQGNSA. V lost 3 bases, J lost 7 bases, and 10 bases lay in between. The CDR3 loop spans 12 amino acids. Here the CDR3 DNA reads TGTGCCAGCAGCTTGACTACTGTAGAGCAGTACTTC. It yields the protein CASSLTTVEQYF.

The rearrangement links TRBV12-5 to TRBJ1-2; maybe TRBD1 (5 bases). CDR3 length equals 16 residues. Trimming took 6 bases from V and 0 from J, leaving 17 bases between them. In germline, CDR1 is LGHNT, CDR2 FRNRAP. The CDR3, as DNA: TGTGCTAGTGGCGCTTCTCCGGGGGGAGCTAACTATGGCTACACCTTC. Translated, it gives CASGASPGGANYGYTF.

This chain connects TRBV28 to TRBJ2-5; a weak D match, TRBD1 (7 bases). The J call is doubtful: the DNA matches TRBJ2-7 better. CDR1 is MDHEN, CDR2 SYDVKM, per germline. This CDR3 spans 15 amino acids. Here the CDR3 reads CASSSTTGRPYEQYF. The CDR3 DNA follows: TGTGCCAGCAGTTCGACGACAGGGAGGCCCTACGAGCAGTACTTC.

This sequence joins TRBV19 and TRBJ2-4, with TRBD2 matching 9 bases. J was trimmed by 1 base and V by 8 bases; bases with no gene match: 18. Per germline, CDR1 LNHDA and CDR2 SQIVND (reference sequence). The CDR3 runs to 19 residues. In DNA form, the CDR3 reads TGTGCCAGTGGGCGACTGGGCGGGAGGGCCCGGGGTGCCAAAAACATTCAGTACTTC. Translation gives CASGRLGGRARGAKNIQYF.

For the CDR3, the DNA is TGCGCCAGCAGCGCACAGGGCCACGAGCAGTACTTC. It codes for CASSAQGHEQYF. The V gene is TRBV10-1, the J gene TRBJ2-7; maybe TRBD1 (6 bases). Germline V gives CDR1 WNHNN, CDR2 SYGVQD (reference sequence). V was shortened by 6 bases and J by 5 bases, with 11 bases between the two germline ends. The CDR3 consists of 12 residues.

The J gene is TRBJ2-2, the V gene TRBV5-1, with D possibly TRBD1 on 5 matching bases. Germline assignment: CDR1 SGHRS and CDR2 YFSETQ. Trimming left V 2 bases short and J 1 base short, with 9 bases between. CDR3 length equals 15 residues. This chain's CDR3 is CASSLNQGNTGELFF. The CDR3 DNA sequence: TGCGCCAGCAGCTTAAATCAGGGGAACACCGGGGAGCTGTTTTTT.

V usage is TRBV9 and J usage is TRBJ2-1, with D possibly TRBD2 on 5 matching bases. The CDR3 is 14 amino acids. CDR1 SGDLS and CDR2 YYNGEE come from the germline V gene. The V end was cut by 1 base, the J end by 9 bases, with 14 bases between. This CDR3 is CASSVISSGAEQFF. The CDR3 coding sequence is TGTGCCAGCAGCGTAATTTCGAGCGGAGCTGAGCAGTTCTTC.

The table lists this clone with a count of one. The gene calls are TRBV27 and TRBJ2-3; TRBD2 is a possible D gene (6 bases). This CDR3 comprises 15 residues. CDR1 and CDR2 (germline): MNHEY, SMNVEV (reference sequence). The V gene lost 5 bases and the J gene lost 0 bases, with 12 bases spanning the gap. CDR3 amino acids: CASSPGLPSTDTQYF. The CDR3 region has the DNA TGTGCCAGCAGTCCGGGACTTCCTAGCACAGATACGCAGTATTTT.

This clone was seen more than once but under ten times. V and J are TRBV6-5 and TRBJ1-3, with 7 bases matching TRBD1. V gave up 7 bases and J gave up 2 bases; unmatched junction bases: 5. The CDR3 extends over 14 amino acids. Per the germline V gene, CDR1 is MNHEY and CDR2 is SVGAGI. The CDR3 sequence: CASIEDRAGNTIYF. CDR3 in DNA: TGTGCCAGCATAGAAGACAGGGCTGGAAACACCATATATTTT.

This clone was counted a few times. Other DNA variants within this sample encode the same CDR3. The genes are TRBV27 and TRBJ1-1; D is unclear. The germline V gene has CDR1 MNHEY and CDR2 SMNVEV (reference sequence). V lost 3 bases, J lost 1 base, and 6 bases lay in between. The CDR3 loop spans 13 amino acids. The CDR3 is CASSFRGNTEAFF. The CDR3 DNA follows: TGTGCCAGCAGTTTTCGAGGGAACACTGAAGCTTTCTTT.

V gene TRBV30 combines with J gene TRBJ1-2, with 7 bases fitting TRBD1. CDR1 and CDR2 from the germline V gene are GTSNPN and SVGIG (reference sequence). J lost 2 bases, V lost 3 bases, and 6 bases had no gene match. The CDR3 spans 14 residues. In DNA form, the CDR3 reads TGTGCCTGGAGCCCAACAGGGGCGAACTATGGCTACACCTTC. It codes for CAWSPTGANYGYTF. Looking up the rest from reference TRBV30 and TRBJ1-2 gives the full variable domain: SQTIHQWPATLVQPVGSPLSLECTVEGTSNPNLYWYRQAAGRGLQLLFYSVGIGQISSEVPQNLSASRPQDRQFILSSKKLLLSDSGFYLCAWSPTGANYGYTFGSGTRLTVV.

The chain joins TRBV28 to TRBJ2-7; TRBD1 might be the D (7 bases). Deletions cut 3 bases from V and 4 bases from J, with 13 bases between. Germline CDR1 is MDHEN and CDR2 is SYDVKM. This CDR3 has 14 residues. The CDR3 protein is CASSFQGGSYEQYF. The CDR3 coding sequence is TGTGCCAGCAGTTTCCAGGGGGGTTCTTACGAGCAGTACTTC.

J is TRBJ1-5 and V is TRBV6-6, with D hard to call. The V gene's germline CDR1 is MNHNY and CDR2 SVGAGI (reference sequence). This CDR3 spans 12 amino acids. Trimming removed 4 bases at V and 7 bases at J, with 8 bases between. The CDR3: CASSLRGQPQHF. DNA of the CDR3: TGTGCCAGCAGTTTACGAGGGCAGCCCCAGCATTTT.